This T cell receptor (beta chain) is from a study of blood T cells in healthy people across ages. CDR1 is SGHAT, CDR2 FQDESV, per germline (reference sequence). The CDR3 sequence is 15 residues long. As concerns this clonotype: Sequence at one end of the junction differs from germline and may be a read error.

Combining a sample-barcoded 5' primer with a J-beta primer mix, a second PCR ran for roughly 7 to 12 cycles. MiXCR, run by TCRdb on the 5' RACE reads, gives a single entry per CDR3 protein. The data show some 320,000 distinct CDR3 sequences, with roughly a quarter seen just once and roughly 30% held by the top ten. This TCR came from a woman in her 70s in good health. Material: blood. The V and J genes are TRBV11-1 and TRBJ2-1, with TRBD2 as a possible D gene (5 bases). CDR3 sequence: CASSFGVPSYNVQFF. CDR3 bases: TGTGCCAGCAGCTTCGGGGTTCCCTCCTACAATGTGCAGTTCTTC.